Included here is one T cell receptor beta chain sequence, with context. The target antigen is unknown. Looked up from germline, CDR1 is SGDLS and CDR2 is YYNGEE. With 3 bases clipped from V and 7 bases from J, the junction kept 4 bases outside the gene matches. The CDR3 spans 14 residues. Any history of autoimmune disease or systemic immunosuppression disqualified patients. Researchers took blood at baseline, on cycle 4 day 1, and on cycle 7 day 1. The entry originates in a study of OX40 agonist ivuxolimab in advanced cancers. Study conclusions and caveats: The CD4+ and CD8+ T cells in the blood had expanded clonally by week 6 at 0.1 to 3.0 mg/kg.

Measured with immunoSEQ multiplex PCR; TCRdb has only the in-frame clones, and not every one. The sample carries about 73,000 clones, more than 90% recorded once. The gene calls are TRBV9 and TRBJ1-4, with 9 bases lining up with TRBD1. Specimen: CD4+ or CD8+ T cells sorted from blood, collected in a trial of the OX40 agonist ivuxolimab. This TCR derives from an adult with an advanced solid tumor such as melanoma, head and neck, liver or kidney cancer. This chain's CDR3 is CASSDPTGGEKLFF. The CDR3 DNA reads TGTGCCAGCAGCGACCCGACAGGGGGTGAAAAACTGTTTTTT.